This T cell receptor beta chain originates from a study of T cell repertoires in cytomegalovirus infection. In the study overall: From public TCR beta signatures came an indication of both CMV infection and matching HLA type.

The CDR3 has 14 residues. From germline, CDR1 is KGHSH and CDR2 LQKENI. V shed 3 bases and J shed 0 bases, with 8 bases lying between them. TCRdb re-called the reads through MiXCR, storing one row per CDR3 protein. The table shows around 500,000 distinct CDR3 sequences, with under 45% occurring only once. Study-wide results and caveats: Dominating the ex vivo response were HLA-C-restricted CMV-specific TCR beta clonotypes.

Worth noting for this clonotype: Antigen: not known.

Here the sequenced sample was cultured PBMCs, taken from culture after CMV antigen stimulation. This sequence joins TRBV18 and TRBJ1-1; possibly TRBD1 for D (5 bases). The receptor was isolated from a human donor in good health (CMV status not recorded). Some clones in this sample may be carry-over from other donors' samples. The CDR3 region is CASSPTDMNTEAFF. CDR3 nucleotide sequence: TGTGCCAGCTCACCGACAGATATGAACACTGAAGCTTTCTTT.